The source of this T cell receptor beta chain is a study of early T cells in non-severe SARS-CoV-2 infection. Looking at the study overall: The chains were unpaired, and the sequenced material was bulk RNA from unsorted whole blood.

This CDR3 spans 15 amino acids. Trimming took 5 bases from V and 5 from J, leaving 16 bases between them. Per germline, CDR1 SEHNR and CDR2 FQNEAQ (reference sequence). This clonotype was found many times. Its specificity is not known. As part of library construction, unique molecular identifiers were attached to individual cDNA molecules. Using its own MiXCR run on the 5' RACE reads, TCRdb lists one record per CDR3 protein. The table has fewer than 50,000 distinct CDR3 sequences, approximately 4% seen once. Study-level results: Clonotype matching in VDJdb favored anti-spike CD8 responses and did not capture private and CD4 specificities.

This clonotype was sampled from an adult who was a healthcare worker with PCR-confirmed SARS-CoV-2 infection or an uninfected control (not recorded which). Source material: whole blood. This chain links TRBV7-9 with TRBJ2-1; tentatively, D is TRBD1 or TRBD2 (5 bases each). The DNA of the CDR3 is TGTGCCAGCAGCGGCCGGGACCGTCCTAACAATGAGCAGTTCTTC. Translating gives CASSGRDRPNNEQFF.